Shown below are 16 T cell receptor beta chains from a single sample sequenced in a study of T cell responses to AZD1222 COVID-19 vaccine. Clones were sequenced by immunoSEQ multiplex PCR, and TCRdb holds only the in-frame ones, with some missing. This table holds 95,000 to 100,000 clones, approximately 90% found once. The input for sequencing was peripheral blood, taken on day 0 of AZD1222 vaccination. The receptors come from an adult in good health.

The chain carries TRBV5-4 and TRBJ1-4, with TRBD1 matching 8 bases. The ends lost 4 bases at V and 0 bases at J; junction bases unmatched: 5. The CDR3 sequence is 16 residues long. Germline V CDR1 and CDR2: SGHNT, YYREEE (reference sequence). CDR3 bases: TGTGCCAGCAGCCCAGGGGGACAGGCAACTAATGAAAAACTGTTTTTT. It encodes CASSPGGQATNEKLFF.

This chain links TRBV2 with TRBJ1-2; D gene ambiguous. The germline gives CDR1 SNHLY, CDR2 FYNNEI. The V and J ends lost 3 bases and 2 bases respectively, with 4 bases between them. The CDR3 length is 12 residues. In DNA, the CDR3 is TGTGCCAGCAGTGATCGAAACTATGGCTACACCTTC. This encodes CASSDRNYGYTF.

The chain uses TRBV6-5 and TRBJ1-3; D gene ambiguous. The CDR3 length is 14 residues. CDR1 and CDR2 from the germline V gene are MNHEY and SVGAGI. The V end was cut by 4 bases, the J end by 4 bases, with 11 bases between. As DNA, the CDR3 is TGTGCCAGCAGTTCCTCCACTTCGGGAAACACCATATATTTT. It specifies CASSSSTSGNTIYF.

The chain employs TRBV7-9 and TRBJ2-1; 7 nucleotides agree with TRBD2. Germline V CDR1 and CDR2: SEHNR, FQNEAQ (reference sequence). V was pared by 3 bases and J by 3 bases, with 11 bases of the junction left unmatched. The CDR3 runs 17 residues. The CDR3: CASSFPQRGPSYNEQFF. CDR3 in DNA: TGTGCCAGCAGCTTCCCCCAGCGGGGACCCAGCTACAATGAGCAGTTCTTC.

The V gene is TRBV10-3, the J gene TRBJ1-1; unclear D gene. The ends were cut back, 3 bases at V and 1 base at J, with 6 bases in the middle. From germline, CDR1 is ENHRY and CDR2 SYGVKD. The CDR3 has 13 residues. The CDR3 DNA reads TGTGCCATCAGTGACGGAGCGAACACTGAAGCTTTCTTT. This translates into CAISDGANTEAFF.

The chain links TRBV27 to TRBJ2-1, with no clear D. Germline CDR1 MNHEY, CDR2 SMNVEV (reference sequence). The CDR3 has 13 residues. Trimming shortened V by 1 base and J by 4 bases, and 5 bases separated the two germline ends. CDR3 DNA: TGTGCCAGCAGTTTATTCATGTACAATGAGCAGTTCTTC. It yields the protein CASSLFMYNEQFF.

Here the CDR3 reads CASSLAGDTQYF. DNA for the CDR3: TGCGCCAGCAGCTTGGCTGGAGATACGCAGTATTTT. The chain uses TRBV5-1 and TRBJ2-3; no definite D call. Trimming removed 0 bases from V and 5 bases from J, with 4 bases in between. The CDR3 sequence is 12 residues long. Germline V gene lookup returns CDR1 SGHRS and CDR2 YFSETQ.

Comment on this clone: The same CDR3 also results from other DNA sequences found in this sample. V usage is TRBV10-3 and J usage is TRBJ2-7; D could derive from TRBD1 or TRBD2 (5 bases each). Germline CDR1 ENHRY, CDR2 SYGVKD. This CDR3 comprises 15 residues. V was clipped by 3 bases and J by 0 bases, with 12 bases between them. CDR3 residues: CAISDRGESSYEQYF. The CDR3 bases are TGTGCCATCAGTGACCGAGGGGAAAGCTCCTACGAGCAGTACTTC.

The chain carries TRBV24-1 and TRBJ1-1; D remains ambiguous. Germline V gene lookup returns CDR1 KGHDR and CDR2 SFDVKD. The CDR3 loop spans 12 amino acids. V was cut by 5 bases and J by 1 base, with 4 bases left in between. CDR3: CATSAANTEAFF. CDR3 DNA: TGTGCCACCAGTGCCGCGAACACTGAAGCTTTCTTT.

Here the CDR3 reads CAISESKLRGGAGNQPQHF. DNA for the CDR3: TGTGCCATCAGTGAGTCGAAATTGCGAGGGGGCGCCGGCAATCAGCCCCAGCATTTT. The gene calls are TRBV10-3 and TRBJ1-5, with TRBD1 matching over 7 bases. After removal of 0 bases from V and 2 bases from J, the junction contained 13 bases not matched to a gene. Germline-derived CDR1 and CDR2 are ENHRY and SYGVKD. The CDR3 has 19 amino acids.

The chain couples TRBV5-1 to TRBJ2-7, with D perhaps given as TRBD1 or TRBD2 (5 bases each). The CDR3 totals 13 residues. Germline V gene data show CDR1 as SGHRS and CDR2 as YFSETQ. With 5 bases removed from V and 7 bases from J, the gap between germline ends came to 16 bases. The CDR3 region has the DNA TGCGCCAGCAGTACCCCGGGCAGGGAGGAGCAGTACTTC. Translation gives CASSTPGREEQYF.

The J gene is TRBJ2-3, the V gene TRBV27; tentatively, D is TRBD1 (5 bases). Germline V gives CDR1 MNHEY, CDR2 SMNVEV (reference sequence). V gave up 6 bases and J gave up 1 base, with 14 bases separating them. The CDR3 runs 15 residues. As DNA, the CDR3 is TGTGCCAGCAGACCAGACAGAATACGCACAGATACGCAGTATTTT. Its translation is CASRPDRIRTDTQYF.

The CDR3 DNA reads as TGTGCCAGCAGTTATAGGGACAGGAACACTGAAGCTTTCTTT. It translates to CASSYRDRNTEAFF. The chain joins TRBV2 to TRBJ1-1, with TRBD1 matching over 7 bases. The germline gives CDR1 SNHLY, CDR2 FYNNEI. There are 14 residues in the CDR3. V trimming: 5 bases; J trimming: 1 base; junction bases outside the gene matches: 4.

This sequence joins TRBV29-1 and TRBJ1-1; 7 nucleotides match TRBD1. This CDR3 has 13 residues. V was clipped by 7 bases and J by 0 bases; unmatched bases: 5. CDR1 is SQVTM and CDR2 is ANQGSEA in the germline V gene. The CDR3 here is CSASRGMNTEAFF. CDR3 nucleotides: TGCAGCGCCAGCAGGGGGATGAACACTGAAGCTTTCTTT. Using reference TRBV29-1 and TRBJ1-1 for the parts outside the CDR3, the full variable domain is SAVISQKPSRDICQRGTSLTIQCQVDSQVTMMFWYRQQPGQSLTLIATANQGSEATYESGFVIDKFPISRPNLTFSTLTVSNMSPEDSSIYLCSASRGMNTEAFFGQGTRLTVV.

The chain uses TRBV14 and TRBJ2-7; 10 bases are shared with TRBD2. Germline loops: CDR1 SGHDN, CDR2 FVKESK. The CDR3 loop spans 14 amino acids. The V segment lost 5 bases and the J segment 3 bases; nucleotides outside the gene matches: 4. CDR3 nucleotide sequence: TGTGCCAGCAGCAGACTAGCGGGTATCTACGAGCAGTACTTC. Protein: CASSRLAGIYEQYF.

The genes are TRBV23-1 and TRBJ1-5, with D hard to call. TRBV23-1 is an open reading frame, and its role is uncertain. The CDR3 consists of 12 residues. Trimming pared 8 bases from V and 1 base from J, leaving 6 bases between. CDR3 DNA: TGCGCCAGCCGGCTAAGCAATCAGCCCCAGCATTTT. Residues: CASRLSNQPQHF.